This T cell receptor (beta chain) originates from a study of blood T cells in healthy people across ages. The CDR3 has 17 residues. Germline CDR1 reads KGHSH; CDR2 reads LQKENI. In the case of this clonotype: Its antigen is as yet unknown.

Study outcomes and limitations: When one million T cells were used, diversity estimates were thought to be underestimates. Both naive CD4+ cell counts and diversity were greater in long-lived donors than in aged donors. While age rose, TCR beta diversity per million T cells dropped in a roughly linear way.

With a J-beta primer mix and a sample-barcoded 5' primer, a second PCR ran about 6 to 11 cycles. TCRdb independently ran MiXCR on the 5' RACE reads; one entry per CDR3 protein. Among roughly 800,000 distinct CDR3 sequences listed, 58% were seen once. The TCR sequence derives from a young man in good health. What was sequenced was blood. This chain connects TRBV18 to TRBJ2-7; 7 bases fit TRBD2. The closer fit of TRBJ2-5 to the DNA end suggests the J call may be wrong. The DNA of the CDR3 is TGTGCCAGCTCACCACCCCAACGCGGGGGAACTGACCGGACCCAGTACTTC. The encoded protein is CASSPPQRGGTDRTQYF.